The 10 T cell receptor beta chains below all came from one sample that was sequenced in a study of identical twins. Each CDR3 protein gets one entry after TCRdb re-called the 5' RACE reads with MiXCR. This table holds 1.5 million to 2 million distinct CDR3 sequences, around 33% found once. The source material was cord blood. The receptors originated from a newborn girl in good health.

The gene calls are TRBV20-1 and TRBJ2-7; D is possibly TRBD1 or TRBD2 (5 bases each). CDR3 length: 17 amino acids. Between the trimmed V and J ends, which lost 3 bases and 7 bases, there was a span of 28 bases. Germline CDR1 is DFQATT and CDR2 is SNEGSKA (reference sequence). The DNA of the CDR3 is TGCAGTGCTAGCAGACGAACAGGTGGGGAGCTCTACAATGAGCAGTACTTC. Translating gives CSASRRTGGELYNEQYF.

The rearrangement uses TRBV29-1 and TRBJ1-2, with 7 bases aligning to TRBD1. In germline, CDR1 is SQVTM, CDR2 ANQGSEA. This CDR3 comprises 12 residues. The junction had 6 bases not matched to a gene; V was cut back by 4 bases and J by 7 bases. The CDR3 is CSVATGSLGYTF. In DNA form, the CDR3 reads TGCAGCGTTGCGACAGGGAGTCTTGGCTACACCTTC.

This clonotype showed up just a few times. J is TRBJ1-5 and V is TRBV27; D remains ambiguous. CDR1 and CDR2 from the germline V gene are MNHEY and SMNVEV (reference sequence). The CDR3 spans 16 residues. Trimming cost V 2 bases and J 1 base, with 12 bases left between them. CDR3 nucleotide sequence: TGTGCCAGCAGTTTAATGTCGGGGATGAGCAATCAGCCCCAGCATTTT. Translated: CASSLMSGMSNQPQHF.

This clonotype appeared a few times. The CDR3 loop is CASSLVRDYGYGYTF. DNA for the CDR3: TGCGCCAGCAGCTTGGTGCGGGATTATGGCTATGGCTACACCTTC. This chain connects TRBV5-1 to TRBJ1-2; D not certain. Germline CDR1 reads SGHRS; CDR2 reads YFSETQ. V was shortened by 0 bases and J by 4 bases, with 13 bases between the two germline ends. The CDR3 has 15 residues.

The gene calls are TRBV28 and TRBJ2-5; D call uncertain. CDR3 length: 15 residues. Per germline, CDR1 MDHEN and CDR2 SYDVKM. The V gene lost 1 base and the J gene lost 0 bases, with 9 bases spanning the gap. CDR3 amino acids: CASSLFWGDQETQYF. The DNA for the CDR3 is TGTGCCAGCAGTTTATTTTGGGGTGACCAAGAGACCCAGTACTTC.

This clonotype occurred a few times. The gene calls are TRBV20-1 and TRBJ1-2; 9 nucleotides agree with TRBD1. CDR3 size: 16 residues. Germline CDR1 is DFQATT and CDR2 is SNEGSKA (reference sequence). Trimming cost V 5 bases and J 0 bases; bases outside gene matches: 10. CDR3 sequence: CSAGTGQGRTNYGYTF. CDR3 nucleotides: TGCAGTGCTGGCACGGGACAGGGACGGACTAACTATGGCTACACCTTC.

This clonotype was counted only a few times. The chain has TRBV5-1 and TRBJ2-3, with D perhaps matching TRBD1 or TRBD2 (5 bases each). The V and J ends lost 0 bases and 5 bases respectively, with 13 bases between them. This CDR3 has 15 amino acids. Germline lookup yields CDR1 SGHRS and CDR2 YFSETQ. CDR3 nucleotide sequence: TGCGCCAGCAGCTTGGAGGTCAGGGAGAGAGATACGCAGTATTTT. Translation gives CASSLEVRERDTQYF.

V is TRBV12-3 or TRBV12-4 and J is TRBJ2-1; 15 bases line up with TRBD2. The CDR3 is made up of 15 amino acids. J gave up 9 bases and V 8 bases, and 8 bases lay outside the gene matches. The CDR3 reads CASAWWTSGRGEQFF. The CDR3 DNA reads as TGTGCCAGCGCGTGGTGGACTAGCGGGAGGGGTGAGCAGTTCTTC.

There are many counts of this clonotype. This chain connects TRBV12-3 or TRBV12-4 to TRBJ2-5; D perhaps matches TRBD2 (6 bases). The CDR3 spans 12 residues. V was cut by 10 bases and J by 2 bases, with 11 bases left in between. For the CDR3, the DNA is TGTGCCAATTCGGGGGAGCAAGAGACCCAGTACTTC. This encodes CANSGEQETQYF.

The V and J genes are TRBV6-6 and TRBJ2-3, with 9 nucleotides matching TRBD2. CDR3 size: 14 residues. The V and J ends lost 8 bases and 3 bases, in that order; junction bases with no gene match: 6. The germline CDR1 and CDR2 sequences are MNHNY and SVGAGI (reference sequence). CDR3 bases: TGTGCCAGCTTTAGCGGGAGAGGGACAGATACGCAGTATTTT. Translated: CASFSGRGTDTQYF.